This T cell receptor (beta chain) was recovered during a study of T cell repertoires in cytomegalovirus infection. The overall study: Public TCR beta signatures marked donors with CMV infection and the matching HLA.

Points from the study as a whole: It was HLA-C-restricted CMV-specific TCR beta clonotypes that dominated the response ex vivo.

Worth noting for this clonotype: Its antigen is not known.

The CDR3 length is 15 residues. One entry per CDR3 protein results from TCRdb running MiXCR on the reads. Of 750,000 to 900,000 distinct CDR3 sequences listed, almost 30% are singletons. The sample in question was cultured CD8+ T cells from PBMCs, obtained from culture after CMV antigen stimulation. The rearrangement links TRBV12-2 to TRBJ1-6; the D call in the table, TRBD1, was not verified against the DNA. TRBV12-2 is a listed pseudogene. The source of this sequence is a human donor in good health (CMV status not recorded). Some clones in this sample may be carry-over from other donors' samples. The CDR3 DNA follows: TGTGCAAGTCGCTTACCGGGACAGGATAATTCACCCCTCCACTTT. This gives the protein CASRLPGQDNSPLHF.